The 5 T cell receptor beta chains below come from one sample, sequenced in a study of OX40 agonist ivuxolimab in advanced cancers. Clones were sequenced by immunoSEQ multiplex PCR, and TCRdb holds only the in-frame ones, with some missing. The sample lists about 26,000 clones, approximately 85% seen once, with around 32% in the top ten. Specimen: CD4+ or CD8+ T cells sorted from blood, collected in a trial of the OX40 agonist ivuxolimab. Source of these receptors: an adult with an advanced solid tumor such as melanoma, head and neck, liver or kidney cancer.

The rearrangement uses TRBV13 and TRBJ2-7; no clear D gene. In germline, CDR1 is PRHDT, CDR2 FYEKMQ (reference sequence). The length of the CDR3 is 15 residues. V was pared by 6 bases and J by 2 bases, with 17 bases between. For the CDR3, the DNA is TGTGCCAGCAGTTCACGCGGAACCACCACCTACGAGCAGTACTTC. Translating gives CASSSRGTTTYEQYF.

This chain joins TRBV27 and TRBJ2-1; 8 nucleotides align to TRBD2. Germline V gives CDR1 MNHEY, CDR2 SMNVEV (reference sequence). The junction had 10 bases not matched to a gene; V was cut back by 7 bases and J by 5 bases. The CDR3 is made up of 15 amino acids. As DNA, the CDR3 is TGTGCCAGCAATCTAGCGGGTATAGGCAACAATGAGCAGTTCTTC. Its translation is CASNLAGIGNNEQFF.

The chain links TRBV9 to TRBJ1-4, with D maybe TRBD1 (5 bases). Trimming took off 3 bases at V and 6 bases at J, with 15 bases between the two ends. Per germline, CDR1 SGDLS and CDR2 YYNGEE. CDR3 length: 15 amino acids. CDR3 amino acids: CASSAEGAEDEKLFF. Written as DNA, the CDR3 is TGTGCCAGCAGCGCCGAAGGGGCAGAGGATGAAAAACTGTTTTTT. The entire variable domain, with the rest obtained from reference TRBV9 and TRBJ1-4, is as follows: DSGVTQTPKHLITATGQRVTLRCSPRSGDLSVYWYQQSLDQGLQFLIQYYNGEERAKGNILERFSAQQFPDLHSELNLSSLELGDSALYFCASSAEGAEDEKLFFGSGTQLSVL.

The rearrangement uses TRBV6-5 and TRBJ2-7, with D possibly matching TRBD2 (5 bases). The V gene lost 2 bases and the J gene lost 3 bases, with 11 bases spanning the gap. Germline loops: CDR1 MNHEY, CDR2 SVGAGI. The CDR3 is 14 amino acids. The CDR3 spells CASSYGSRDYEQYF. The DNA for the CDR3 is TGTGCCAGCAGTTACGGCAGTCGGGACTACGAGCAGTACTTC.

The chain carries TRBV10-3 and TRBJ1-1; D ambiguous. V lost 10 bases to trimming and J lost 11 bases, with 20 bases between them. The CDR3 consists of 12 residues. From germline, CDR1 is ENHRY and CDR2 SYGVKD. The chain's CDR3 is CATFDDGVEAFF. The CDR3 DNA sequence: TGTGCCACTTTTGATGATGGGGTCGAGGCTTTCTTT.